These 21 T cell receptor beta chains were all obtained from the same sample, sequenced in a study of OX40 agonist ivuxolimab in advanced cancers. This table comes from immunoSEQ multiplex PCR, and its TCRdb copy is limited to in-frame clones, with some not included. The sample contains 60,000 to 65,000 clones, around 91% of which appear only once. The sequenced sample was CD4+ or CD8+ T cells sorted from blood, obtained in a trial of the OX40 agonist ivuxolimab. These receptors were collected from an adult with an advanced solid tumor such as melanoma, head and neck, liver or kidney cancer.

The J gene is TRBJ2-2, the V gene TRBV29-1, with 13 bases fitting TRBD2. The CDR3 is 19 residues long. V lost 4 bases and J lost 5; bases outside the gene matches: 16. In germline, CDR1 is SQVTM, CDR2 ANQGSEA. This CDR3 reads CSVVGGGRTSGSRTGELFF. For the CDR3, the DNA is TGCAGCGTTGTGGGGGGCGGTCGGACTAGCGGGAGCCGGACCGGGGAGCTGTTTTTT.

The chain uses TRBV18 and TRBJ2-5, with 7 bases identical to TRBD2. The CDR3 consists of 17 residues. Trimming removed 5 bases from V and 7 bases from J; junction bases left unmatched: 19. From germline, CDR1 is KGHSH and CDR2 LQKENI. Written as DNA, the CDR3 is TGTGCCAGCTCATCTGTCGGCGGCGGGGGATATATAGGGACCCAGTACTTC. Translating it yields CASSSVGGGGYIGTQYF.

The CDR3 DNA sequence: TGTGCCAGAATGTTACGTCATGCCCCCCTAAATCAGCCCCAGCATTTT. Translated: CARMLRHAPLNQPQHF. The V gene is TRBV21-1, the J gene TRBJ1-5. TRBV21-1 is marked as a pseudogene. CDR3 length equals 16 residues.

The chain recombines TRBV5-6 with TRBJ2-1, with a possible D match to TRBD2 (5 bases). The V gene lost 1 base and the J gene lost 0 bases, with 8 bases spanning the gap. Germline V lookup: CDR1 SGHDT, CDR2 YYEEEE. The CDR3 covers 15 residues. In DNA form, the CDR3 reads TGTGCCAGCAGCTTGTTGGGGAGCTCCTACAATGAGCAGTTCTTC. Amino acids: CASSLLGSSYNEQFF.

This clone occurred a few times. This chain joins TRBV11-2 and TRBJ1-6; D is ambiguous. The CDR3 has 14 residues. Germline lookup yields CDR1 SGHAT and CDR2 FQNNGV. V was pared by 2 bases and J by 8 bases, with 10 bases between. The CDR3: CASSLRPRDSPLHF. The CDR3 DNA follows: TGTGCCAGCAGCTTAAGGCCACGGGATTCACCCCTCCACTTT.

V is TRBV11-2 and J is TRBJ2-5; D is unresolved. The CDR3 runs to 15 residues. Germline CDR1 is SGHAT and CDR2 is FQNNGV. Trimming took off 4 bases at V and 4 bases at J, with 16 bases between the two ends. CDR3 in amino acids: CASSYGPTLTETQYF. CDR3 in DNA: TGTGCCAGCAGCTACGGACCAACCCTAACAGAGACCCAGTACTTC.

The CDR3 DNA reads TGCGCCAGCAGCTTGGGACAGAACCCAGATACGCAGTATTTT. Its translation is CASSLGQNPDTQYF. The V gene is TRBV5-1, the J gene TRBJ2-3; a weak D match, TRBD1 (5 bases). The CDR3 consists of 14 residues. Trimming took 0 bases from V and 4 from J, leaving 9 bases between them. Germline V gene lookup returns CDR1 SGHRS and CDR2 YFSETQ.

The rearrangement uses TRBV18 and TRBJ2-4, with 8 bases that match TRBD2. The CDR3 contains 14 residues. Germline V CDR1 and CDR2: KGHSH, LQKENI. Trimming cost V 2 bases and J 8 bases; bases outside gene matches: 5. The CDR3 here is CASSPTSGGDIQYF. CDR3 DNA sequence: TGTGCCAGCTCACCAACTAGCGGAGGGGACATTCAGTACTTC.

DNA for the CDR3: TGTGCCAGCAGCTTAGAATTTAGCGGGAGGAATAACACCGGGGAGCTGTTTTTT. Residues: CASSLEFSGRNNTGELFF. V and J are TRBV13 and TRBJ2-2; 10 bases match TRBD2. CDR1 is PRHDT and CDR2 is FYEKMQ in the germline V gene (reference sequence). The CDR3 is 18 amino acids. V lost 1 base, J lost 2 bases, and 7 bases stayed unmatched.

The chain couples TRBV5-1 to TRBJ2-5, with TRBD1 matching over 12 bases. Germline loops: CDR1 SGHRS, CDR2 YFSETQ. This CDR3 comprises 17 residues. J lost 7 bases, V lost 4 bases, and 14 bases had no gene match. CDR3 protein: CASSTLGTGGVGVTQYF. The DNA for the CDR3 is TGCGCCAGCAGCACCCTTGGGACAGGGGGCGTTGGTGTGACCCAGTACTTC.

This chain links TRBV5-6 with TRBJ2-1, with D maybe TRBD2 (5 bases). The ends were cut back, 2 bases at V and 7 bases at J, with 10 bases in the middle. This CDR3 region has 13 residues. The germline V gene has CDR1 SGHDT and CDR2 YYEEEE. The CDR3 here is CASSFWTGNEQFF. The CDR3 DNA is TGTGCCAGCAGCTTCTGGACTGGTAATGAGCAGTTCTTC.

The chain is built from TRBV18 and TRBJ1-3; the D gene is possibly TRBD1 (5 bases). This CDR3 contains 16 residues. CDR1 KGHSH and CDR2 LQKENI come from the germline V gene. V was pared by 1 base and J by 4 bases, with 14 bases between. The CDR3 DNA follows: TGTGCCAGCTCACCACGGGGACCTCCCCAGGGAAACACCATATATTTT. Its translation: CASSPRGPPQGNTIYF.

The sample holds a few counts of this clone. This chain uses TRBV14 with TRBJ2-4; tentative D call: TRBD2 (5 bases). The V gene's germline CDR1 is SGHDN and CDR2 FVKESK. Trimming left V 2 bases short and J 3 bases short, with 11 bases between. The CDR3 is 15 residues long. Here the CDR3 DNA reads TGTGCCAGCAGCCAATTCGGGAATCTCAAAAACATTCAGTACTTC. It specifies CASSQFGNLKNIQYF.

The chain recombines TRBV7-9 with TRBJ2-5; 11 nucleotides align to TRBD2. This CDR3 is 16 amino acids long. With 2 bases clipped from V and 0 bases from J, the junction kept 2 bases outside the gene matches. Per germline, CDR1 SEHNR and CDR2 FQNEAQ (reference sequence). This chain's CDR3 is CASSLSSGGYQETQYF. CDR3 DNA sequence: TGTGCCAGCAGCTTATCTAGCGGGGGGTACCAAGAGACCCAGTACTTC.

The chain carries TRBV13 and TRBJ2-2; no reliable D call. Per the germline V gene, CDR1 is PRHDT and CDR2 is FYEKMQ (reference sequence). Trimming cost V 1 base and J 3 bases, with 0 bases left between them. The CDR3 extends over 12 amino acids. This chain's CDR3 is CASSLDTGELFF. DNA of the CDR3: TGTGCCAGCAGCTTAGACACCGGGGAGCTGTTTTTT.

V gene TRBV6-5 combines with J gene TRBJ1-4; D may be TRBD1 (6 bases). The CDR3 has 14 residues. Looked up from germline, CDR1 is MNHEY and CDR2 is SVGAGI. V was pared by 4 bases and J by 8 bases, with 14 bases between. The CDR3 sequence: CASSSTGAGEKLFF. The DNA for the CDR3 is TGTGCCAGCAGTTCGACAGGTGCCGGAGAAAAACTGTTTTTT.

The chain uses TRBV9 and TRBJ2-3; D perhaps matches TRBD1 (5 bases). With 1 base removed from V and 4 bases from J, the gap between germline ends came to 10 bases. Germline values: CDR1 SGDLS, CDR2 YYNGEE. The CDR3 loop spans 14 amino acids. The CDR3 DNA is TGTGCCAGCAGCGTAATAGGGGCTCCAGATACGCAGTATTTT. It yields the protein CASSVIGAPDTQYF.

The CDR3 DNA is TGTGCCAGTAGTATAGGAAATAGCGGGGCTTACGAGCAGTACTTC. Translating gives CASSIGNSGAYEQYF. The chain combines TRBV19 with TRBJ2-7; 8 bases line up with TRBD2. Germline assignment: CDR1 LNHDA and CDR2 SQIVND (reference sequence). V was clipped by 1 base and J by 4 bases; unmatched bases: 6. The CDR3 has 15 residues.

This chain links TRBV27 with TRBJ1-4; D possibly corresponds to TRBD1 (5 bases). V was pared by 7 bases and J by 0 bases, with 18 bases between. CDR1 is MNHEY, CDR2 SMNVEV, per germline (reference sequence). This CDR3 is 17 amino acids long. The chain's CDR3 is CASTPLGAIATNEKLFF. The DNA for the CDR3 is TGTGCCAGCACCCCACTAGGGGCAATCGCAACTAATGAAAAACTGTTTTTT.

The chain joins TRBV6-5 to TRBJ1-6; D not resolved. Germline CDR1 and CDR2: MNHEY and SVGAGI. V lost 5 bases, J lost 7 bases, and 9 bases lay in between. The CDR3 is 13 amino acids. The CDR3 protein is CASSRTGNSPLHF. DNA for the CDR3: TGTGCCAGCAGTCGGACGGGGAATTCACCCCTCCACTTT.

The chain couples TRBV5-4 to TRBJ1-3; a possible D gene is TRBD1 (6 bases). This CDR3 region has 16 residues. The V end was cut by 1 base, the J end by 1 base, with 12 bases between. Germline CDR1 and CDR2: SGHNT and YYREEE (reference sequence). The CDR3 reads CASSLRQGSSGNTIYF. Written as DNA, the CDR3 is TGTGCCAGCAGCTTGCGGCAGGGGTCGTCTGGAAACACCATATATTTT.